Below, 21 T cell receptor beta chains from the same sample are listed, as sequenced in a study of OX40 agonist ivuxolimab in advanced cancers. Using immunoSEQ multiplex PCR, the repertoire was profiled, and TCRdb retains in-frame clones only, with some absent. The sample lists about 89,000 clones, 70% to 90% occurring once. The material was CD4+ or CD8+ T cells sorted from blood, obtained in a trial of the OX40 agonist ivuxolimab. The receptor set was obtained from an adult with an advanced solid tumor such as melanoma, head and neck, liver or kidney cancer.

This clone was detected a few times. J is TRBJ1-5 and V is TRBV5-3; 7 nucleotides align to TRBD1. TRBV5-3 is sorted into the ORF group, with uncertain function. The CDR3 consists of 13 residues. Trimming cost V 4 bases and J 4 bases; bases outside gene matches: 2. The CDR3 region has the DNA TGTGCCAGAAGCGCCAGGGGGAATCAGCCCCAGCATTTT. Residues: CARSARGNQPQHF.

This chain's CDR3 is CAWSPTRETQYF. The CDR3 DNA sequence: TGTGCCTGGAGTCCTACTCGGGAGACCCAGTACTTC. The chain joins TRBV30 to TRBJ2-5; D not resolved. V gave up 2 bases and J gave up 5 bases, with 9 bases separating them. CDR1 is GTSNPN, CDR2 SVGIG, per germline (reference sequence). This CDR3 comprises 12 residues.

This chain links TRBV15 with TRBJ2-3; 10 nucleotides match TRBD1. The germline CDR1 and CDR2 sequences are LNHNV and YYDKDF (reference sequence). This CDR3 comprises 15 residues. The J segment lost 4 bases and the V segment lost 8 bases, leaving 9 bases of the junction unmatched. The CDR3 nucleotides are TGTGCCACCGCGCAAGGACAGGGGGTGGCAGATACGCAGTATTTT. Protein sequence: CATAQGQGVADTQYF.

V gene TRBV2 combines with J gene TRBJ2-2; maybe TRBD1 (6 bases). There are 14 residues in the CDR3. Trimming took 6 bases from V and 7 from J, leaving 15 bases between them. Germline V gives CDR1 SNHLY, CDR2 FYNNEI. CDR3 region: CASSELDRFGELFF. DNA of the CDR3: TGTGCCAGCAGCGAACTTGACAGGTTCGGGGAGCTGTTTTTT.

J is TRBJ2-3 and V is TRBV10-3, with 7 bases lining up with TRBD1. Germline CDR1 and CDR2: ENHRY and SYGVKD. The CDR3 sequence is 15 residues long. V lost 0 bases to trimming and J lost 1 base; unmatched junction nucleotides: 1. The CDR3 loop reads CAISESGQGTDTQYF. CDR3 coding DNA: TGTGCCATCAGTGAGTCTGGACAGGGCACAGATACGCAGTATTTT.

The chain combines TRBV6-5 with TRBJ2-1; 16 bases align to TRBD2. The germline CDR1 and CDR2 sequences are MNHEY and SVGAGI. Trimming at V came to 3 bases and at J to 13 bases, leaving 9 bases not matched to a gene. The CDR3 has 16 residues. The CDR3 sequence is CASSYAGTSGGAPQFF. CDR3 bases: TGTGCCAGCAGTTATGCGGGGACTAGCGGGGGGGCCCCCCAGTTCTTC.

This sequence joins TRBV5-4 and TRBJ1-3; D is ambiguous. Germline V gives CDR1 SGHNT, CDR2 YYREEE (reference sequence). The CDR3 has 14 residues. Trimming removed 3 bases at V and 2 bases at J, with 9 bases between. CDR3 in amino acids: CASSSGSTGNTIYF. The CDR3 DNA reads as TGTGCCAGCAGCTCAGGCAGCACTGGAAACACCATATATTTT.

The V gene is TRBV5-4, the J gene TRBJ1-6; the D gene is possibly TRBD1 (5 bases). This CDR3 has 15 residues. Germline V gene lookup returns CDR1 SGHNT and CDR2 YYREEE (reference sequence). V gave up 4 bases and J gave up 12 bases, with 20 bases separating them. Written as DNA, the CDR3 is TGTGCCAGCAGCACAACCGGGACGAGTGAAATACCCCTCCACTTT. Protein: CASSTTGTSEIPLHF.

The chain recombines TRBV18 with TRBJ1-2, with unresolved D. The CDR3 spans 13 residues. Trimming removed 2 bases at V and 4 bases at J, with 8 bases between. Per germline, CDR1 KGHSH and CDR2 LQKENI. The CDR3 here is CASSPEPLYGYTF. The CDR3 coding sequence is TGTGCCAGCTCACCAGAACCGCTCTATGGCTACACCTTC.

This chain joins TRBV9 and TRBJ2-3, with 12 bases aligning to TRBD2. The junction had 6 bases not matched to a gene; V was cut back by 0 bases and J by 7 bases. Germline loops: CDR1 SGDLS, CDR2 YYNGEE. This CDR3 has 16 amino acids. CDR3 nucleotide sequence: TGTGCCAGCAGCGTAGGCCCGACTAGCGGGGGAAATACGCAGTATTTT. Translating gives CASSVGPTSGGNTQYF.

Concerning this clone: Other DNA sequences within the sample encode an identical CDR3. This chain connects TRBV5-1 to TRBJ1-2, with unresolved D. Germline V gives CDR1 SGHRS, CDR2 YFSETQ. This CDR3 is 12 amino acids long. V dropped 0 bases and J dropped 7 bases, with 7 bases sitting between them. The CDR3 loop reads CASSLGATGYTF. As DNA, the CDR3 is TGCGCCAGCAGCTTGGGGGCGACTGGCTACACCTTC.

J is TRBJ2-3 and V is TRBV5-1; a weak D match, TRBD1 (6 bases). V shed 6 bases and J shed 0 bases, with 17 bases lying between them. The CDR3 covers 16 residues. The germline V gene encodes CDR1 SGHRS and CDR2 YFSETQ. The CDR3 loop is CASKGGGASSTDTQYF. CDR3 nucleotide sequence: TGCGCCAGCAAAGGGGGTGGGGCGTCTAGCACAGATACGCAGTATTTT.

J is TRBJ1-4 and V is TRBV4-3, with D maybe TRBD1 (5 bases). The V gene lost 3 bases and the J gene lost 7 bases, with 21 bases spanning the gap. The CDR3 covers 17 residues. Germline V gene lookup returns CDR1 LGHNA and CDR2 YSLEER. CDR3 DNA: TGCGCCAGCAGCCAGACTGGACCAAGGACGGGGGGTGAAAAACTGTTTTTT. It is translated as CASSQTGPRTGGEKLFF.

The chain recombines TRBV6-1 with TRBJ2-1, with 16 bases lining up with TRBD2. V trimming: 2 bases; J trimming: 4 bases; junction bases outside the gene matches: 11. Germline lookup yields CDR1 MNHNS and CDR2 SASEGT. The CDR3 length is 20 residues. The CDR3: CASSERSGLAGGRRYNEQFF. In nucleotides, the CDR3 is TGTGCCAGCAGTGAAAGATCGGGACTAGCGGGGGGGAGGAGGTACAATGAGCAGTTCTTC.

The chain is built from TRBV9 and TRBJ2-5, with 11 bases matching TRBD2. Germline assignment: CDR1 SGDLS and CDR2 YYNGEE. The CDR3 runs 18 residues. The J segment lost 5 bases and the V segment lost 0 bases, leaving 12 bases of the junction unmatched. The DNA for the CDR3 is TGTGCCAGCAGCGTAGGACTAGCGGGGCCCTCTCGTGCGGAGACCCAGTACTTC. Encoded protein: CASSVGLAGPSRAETQYF.

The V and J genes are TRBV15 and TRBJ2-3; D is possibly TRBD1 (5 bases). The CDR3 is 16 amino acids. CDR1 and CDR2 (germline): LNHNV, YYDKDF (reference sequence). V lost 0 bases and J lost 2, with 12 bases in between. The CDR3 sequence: CATSRDPGRATDTQYF. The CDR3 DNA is TGTGCCACCAGCAGAGATCCAGGCAGGGCCACAGATACGCAGTATTTT.

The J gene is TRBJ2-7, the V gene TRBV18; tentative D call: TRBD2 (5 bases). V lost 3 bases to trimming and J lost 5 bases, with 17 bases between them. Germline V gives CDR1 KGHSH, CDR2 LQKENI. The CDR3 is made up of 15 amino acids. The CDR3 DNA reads TGTGCCAGCTCACCGACCCGGGGTTCCGGGGACGAGCAGTACTTC. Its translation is CASSPTRGSGDEQYF.

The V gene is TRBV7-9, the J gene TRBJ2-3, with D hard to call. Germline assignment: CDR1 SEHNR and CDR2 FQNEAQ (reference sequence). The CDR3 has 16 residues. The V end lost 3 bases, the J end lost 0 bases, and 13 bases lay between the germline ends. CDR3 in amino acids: CASSFDGSPSTDTQYF. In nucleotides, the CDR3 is TGTGCCAGCAGCTTCGATGGCAGCCCTAGCACAGATACGCAGTATTTT.

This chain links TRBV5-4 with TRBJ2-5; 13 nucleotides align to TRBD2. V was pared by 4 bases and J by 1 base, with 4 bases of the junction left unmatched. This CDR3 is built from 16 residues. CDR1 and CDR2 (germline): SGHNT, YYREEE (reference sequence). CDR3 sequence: CASSPGLAGLQETQYF. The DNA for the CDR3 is TGTGCCAGCAGCCCGGGACTAGCGGGGCTCCAAGAGACCCAGTACTTC.

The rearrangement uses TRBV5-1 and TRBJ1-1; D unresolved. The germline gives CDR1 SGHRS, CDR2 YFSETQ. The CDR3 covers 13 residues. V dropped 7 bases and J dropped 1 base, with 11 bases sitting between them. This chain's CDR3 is CASYGEANTEAFF. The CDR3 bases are TGCGCCAGCTACGGGGAAGCGAACACTGAAGCTTTCTTT.

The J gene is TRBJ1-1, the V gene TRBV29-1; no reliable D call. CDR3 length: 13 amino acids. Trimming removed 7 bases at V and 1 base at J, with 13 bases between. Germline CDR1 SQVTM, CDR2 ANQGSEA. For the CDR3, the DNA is TGCAGCGGGCGGGGAGGGAAGAACACTGAAGCTTTCTTT. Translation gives CSGRGGKNTEAFF.